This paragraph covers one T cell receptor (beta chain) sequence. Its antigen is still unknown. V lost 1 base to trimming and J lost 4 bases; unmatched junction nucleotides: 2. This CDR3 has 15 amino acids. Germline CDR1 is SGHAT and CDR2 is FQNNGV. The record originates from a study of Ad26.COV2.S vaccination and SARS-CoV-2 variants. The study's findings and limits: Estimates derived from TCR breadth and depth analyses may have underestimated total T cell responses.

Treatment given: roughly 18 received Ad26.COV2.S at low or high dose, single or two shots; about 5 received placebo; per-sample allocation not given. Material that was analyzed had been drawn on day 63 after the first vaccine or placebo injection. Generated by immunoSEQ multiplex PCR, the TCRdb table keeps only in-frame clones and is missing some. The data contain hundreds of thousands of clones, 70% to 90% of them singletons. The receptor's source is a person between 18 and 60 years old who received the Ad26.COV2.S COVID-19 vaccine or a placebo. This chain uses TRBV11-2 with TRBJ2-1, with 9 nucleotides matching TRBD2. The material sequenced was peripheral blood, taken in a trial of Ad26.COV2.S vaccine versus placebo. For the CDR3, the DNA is TGTGCCAGCAGCTTAGGACTAGCGGCGTACAATGAGCAGTTCTTC. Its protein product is CASSLGLAAYNEQFF. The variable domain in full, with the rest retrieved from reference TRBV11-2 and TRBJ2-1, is EAGVAQSPRYKIIEKRQSVAFWCNPISGHATLYWYQQILGQGPKLLIQFQNNGVVDDSQLPKDRFSAERLKGVDSTLKIQPAKLEDSAVYLCASSLGLAAYNEQFFGPGTRLTVL.